These T cell receptor beta chains were read from a single sample in a study of T cell repertoires in cytomegalovirus infection. MiXCR was run by TCRdb on the reads, yielding one entry per CDR3 protein. This sample has fewer than 950,000 distinct CDR3 sequences; roughly 33% occur once, and the top ten carry around 12%. Antigen specificity for these receptors is unknown. The sample was cultured CD8+ T cells from PBMCs, taken from culture after CMV antigen stimulation. These TCRs come from a human donor in good health (CMV status not recorded). Some clones in this sample may be carry-over from other donors' samples. Each CDR3 is given with its conserved first and last residue. Each record gives: clone size, D gene, V gene, J gene, CDR3 protein, CDR3 DNA. D genes are given only for firm matches. Not every row has a clone size; where given, it reads once, few, many or a size class.

abundance: -
d_gene: TRBD2
v_gene: TRBV6-5
j_gene: TRBJ2-3
CDR3aa: CASSQGLAGPTDTQYF
CDR3nt: TGTGCCAGCAGCCAGGGACTAGCGGGGCCCACAGATACGCAGTATTTT

abundance: few
d_gene: -
v_gene: TRBV12-5
j_gene: TRBJ2-7
CDR3aa: CASGLPYPGHRYEQYF
CDR3nt: TGTGCTAGTGGTTTGCCCTATCCGGGACACCGCTACGAGCAGTACTTC

abundance: -
d_gene: -
v_gene: TRBV10-2
j_gene: TRBJ2-7
CDR3aa: CASSESIADYEQYF
CDR3nt: TGCGCCAGCAGTGAGTCGATAGCGGACTACGAGCAGTACTTC

abundance: -
d_gene: -
v_gene: TRBV6-4
j_gene: TRBJ1-1
CDR3aa: CASSDRKGNTEAFF
CDR3nt: TGTGCCAGCAGTGACAGGAAAGGAAATACTGAAGCTTTCTTT

abundance: few
d_gene: -
v_gene: TRBV19
j_gene: TRBJ2-1
CDR3aa: CASSIEQGTVLSYNEQFF
CDR3nt: TGTGCCAGTAGTATTGAACAGGGAACAGTTTTGTCCTACAATGAGCAGTTCTTC

abundance: many
d_gene: TRBD2
v_gene: TRBV12-3/TRBV12-4
j_gene: TRBJ2-5
CDR3aa: CASSWATSGRQETQYF
CDR3nt: TGTGCCAGCAGTTGGGCTACTAGCGGGAGGCAAGAGACCCAGTACTTC

abundance: -
d_gene: -
v_gene: TRBV19
j_gene: TRBJ2-4
CDR3aa: CASRALPRAEKNIQYF
CDR3nt: TGTGCCAGCCGAGCCCTCCCAAGGGCAGAAAAAAACATTCAGTACTTC

abundance: -
d_gene: TRBD1
v_gene: TRBV9
j_gene: TRBJ1-2
CDR3aa: CASSVGQGAKGYTF
CDR3nt: TGTGCCAGCAGCGTAGGCCAGGGGGCGAAGGGCTACACCTTC

abundance: few
d_gene: TRBD1
v_gene: TRBV15
j_gene: TRBJ1-5
CDR3aa: CATSRDRGYGQPQHF
CDR3nt: TGTGCCACCAGCAGGGACAGGGGGTATGGTCAGCCCCAGCATTTT

abundance: few
d_gene: TRBD1
v_gene: TRBV6-1
j_gene: TRBJ1-5
CDR3aa: CASSEWTGGNQPQHF
CDR3nt: TGTGCCAGCAGTGAATGGACAGGGGGAAATCAGCCCCAGCATTTT

abundance: -
d_gene: TRBD1
v_gene: TRBV4-3
j_gene: TRBJ2-4
CDR3aa: CASSQGGGSTKNIQYF
CDR3nt: TGCGCCAGCAGCCAAGGAGGGGGCTCGACCAAAAACATTCAGTACTTC

abundance: few
d_gene: -
v_gene: TRBV7-9
j_gene: TRBJ2-5
CDR3aa: CASSPDSGFRETQYF
CDR3nt: TGTGCCAGCAGCCCAGACAGTGGCTTTCGAGAGACCCAGTACTTC

abundance: -
d_gene: -
v_gene: TRBV28
j_gene: TRBJ1-2
CDR3aa: CASAVGRPSYGYTF
CDR3nt: TGTGCCAGCGCAGTTGGGAGACCGAGCTATGGCTACACCTTC

abundance: -
d_gene: TRBD1
v_gene: TRBV20-1
j_gene: TRBJ2-1
CDR3aa: CSARGRDRLYNEQFF
CDR3nt: TGCAGTGCTAGGGGCCGGGACAGGCTCTACAATGAGCAGTTCTTC

abundance: few
d_gene: TRBD1
v_gene: TRBV27
j_gene: TRBJ1-5
CDR3aa: CASSMQGDHQPQHF
CDR3nt: TGTGCCAGCAGTATGCAGGGGGATCATCAGCCCCAGCATTTT

abundance: -
d_gene: -
v_gene: TRBV6-5
j_gene: TRBJ1-1
CDR3aa: CASRSTGSEAFF
CDR3nt: TGTGCCAGCAGATCCACAGGGTCTGAAGCTTTCTTT

abundance: many
d_gene: -
v_gene: TRBV6-1
j_gene: TRBJ2-1
CDR3aa: CASSARRSYTRKIDGDEQFF
CDR3nt: TGTGCCAGCAGTGCCAGACGGTCCTATACGAGGAAAATCGATGGGGATGAGCAGTTCTTC

abundance: few
d_gene: -
v_gene: TRBV29-1
j_gene: TRBJ2-6
CDR3aa: CSAADPTASGANVLTF
CDR3nt: TGCAGCGCCGCGGATCCGACAGCGTCTGGGGCCAACGTCCTGACTTTC

abundance: few
d_gene: -
v_gene: TRBV7-9
j_gene: TRBJ2-1
CDR3aa: CASSITAGRGYDEQFF
CDR3nt: TGTGCCAGCAGCATTACGGCGGGAAGGGGCTACGATGAGCAGTTCTTC

abundance: -
d_gene: -
v_gene: TRBV27
j_gene: TRBJ1-2
CDR3aa: CASSLSGLGDYGYTF
CDR3nt: TGTGCCAGCAGTTTATCAGGTCTGGGGGACTATGGCTACACCTTC

abundance: few
d_gene: -
v_gene: TRBV7-6
j_gene: TRBJ2-5
CDR3aa: CASSLGGRIVETQYF
CDR3nt: TGTGCCAGCAGCTTAGGGGGTCGGATTGTAGAGACCCAGTACTTC

abundance: -
d_gene: TRBD2
v_gene: TRBV27
j_gene: TRBJ2-1
CDR3aa: CASSFGRGAPNEQFF
CDR3nt: TGTGCCAGCAGTTTTGGGCGGGGGGCCCCAAATGAGCAGTTCTTC

abundance: many
d_gene: -
v_gene: TRBV7-8
j_gene: TRBJ2-3
CDR3aa: CASSWGDTDTQYF
CDR3nt: TGTGCCAGCAGCTGGGGGGACACAGATACGCAGTATTTT

abundance: -
d_gene: -
v_gene: TRBV14
j_gene: TRBJ2-6
CDR3aa: CASSQVRRLISGANVLTF
CDR3nt: TGTGCCAGCAGCCAAGTTAGGAGACTGATCTCTGGGGCCAACGTCCTGACTTTC

abundance: -
d_gene: TRBD2
v_gene: TRBV12-3/TRBV12-4
j_gene: TRBJ2-1
CDR3aa: CASSPTGTSGSPRGNEQFF
CDR3nt: TGTGCCAGCAGCCCAACCGGGACTAGCGGCTCCCCAAGGGGCAATGAGCAGTTCTTC

abundance: many
d_gene: TRBD1
v_gene: TRBV7-2
j_gene: TRBJ2-3
CDR3aa: CASSPGQGPIDTQYF
CDR3nt: TGTGCCAGCAGCCCCGGACAGGGGCCTATAGATACGCAGTATTTT

abundance: few
d_gene: -
v_gene: TRBV5-6
j_gene: TRBJ1-2
CDR3aa: CASSLGAGRNYGYTF
CDR3nt: TGTGCCAGCAGCTTGGGGGCGGGGAGAAACTATGGCTACACCTTC

abundance: -
d_gene: TRBD1
v_gene: TRBV27
j_gene: TRBJ1-2
CDR3aa: CASSYTGGASGYTF
CDR3nt: TGTGCCAGCAGTTATACAGGGGGCGCCTCTGGCTACACCTTC

abundance: -
d_gene: -
v_gene: TRBV9
j_gene: TRBJ1-1
CDR3aa: CASSVRGGFAEAFF
CDR3nt: TGTGCCAGCAGCGTAAGGGGGGGGTTCGCTGAAGCTTTCTTT

abundance: -
d_gene: TRBD1
v_gene: TRBV7-4
j_gene: TRBJ2-7
CDR3aa: CAKQRGQGSGEQYF
CDR3nt: TGTGCCAAGCAGAGGGGACAGGGATCAGGGGAGCAGTACTTC

abundance: few
d_gene: -
v_gene: TRBV12-3/TRBV12-4
j_gene: TRBJ2-3
CDR3aa: CASSPDYTQYF
CDR3nt: TGTGCCAGCAGCCCGGACTATACGCAGTATTTT

abundance: -
d_gene: -
v_gene: TRBV27
j_gene: TRBJ1-2
CDR3aa: CASSFLQDSNYGYTF
CDR3nt: TGTGCCAGCAGTTTCTTACAGGACTCTAACTATGGCTACACCTTC

abundance: -
d_gene: -
v_gene: TRBV2
j_gene: TRBJ1-6
CDR3aa: CASSEARRTVSPLHF
CDR3nt: TGTGCCAGCAGTGAAGCCCGACGGACGGTCTCACCCCTCCACTTT

abundance: -
d_gene: TRBD2
v_gene: TRBV6-2/TRBV6-3
j_gene: TRBJ2-1
CDR3aa: CASVRPAGYNEQFF
CDR3nt: TGTGCCAGCGTCCGGCCAGCGGGGTACAATGAGCAGTTCTTC

abundance: -
d_gene: -
v_gene: TRBV13
j_gene: TRBJ2-3
CDR3aa: CASTAQGPQYF
CDR3nt: TGTGCCAGCACCGCCCAAGGGCCGCAGTATTTT

abundance: -
d_gene: TRBD2
v_gene: TRBV27
j_gene: TRBJ2-3
CDR3aa: CASSHIIAGGRTDTQYF
CDR3nt: TGTGCCAGCAGTCACATTATAGCGGGGGGGCGGACAGATACGCAGTATTTT

abundance: few
d_gene: -
v_gene: TRBV20-1
j_gene: TRBJ2-3
CDR3aa: CSASLSEFTDTQYF
CDR3nt: TGCAGTGCTAGTCTAAGTGAATTCACAGATACGCAGTATTTT

abundance: -
d_gene: TRBD2
v_gene: TRBV6-1
j_gene: TRBJ2-1
CDR3aa: CASPQSSGGNNEQFF
CDR3nt: TGTGCCAGCCCGCAGTCTAGCGGGGGGAACAATGAGCAGTTCTTC

abundance: few
d_gene: TRBD1
v_gene: TRBV24-1
j_gene: TRBJ1-2
CDR3aa: CATSDPDREYDGYTF
CDR3nt: TGTGCCACCAGTGATCCCGACAGGGAATACGATGGCTACACCTTC

abundance: once
d_gene: -
v_gene: TRBV27
j_gene: TRBJ2-1
CDR3aa: CASTPPPITPYNEQFF
CDR3nt: TGTGCCAGCACTCCCCCCCCTATAACACCGTACAATGAGCAGTTCTTC

abundance: -
d_gene: TRBD1
v_gene: TRBV29-1
j_gene: TRBJ2-3
CDR3aa: CSVDPGTGFYTDTQYF
CDR3nt: TGCAGCGTTGATCCCGGGACAGGGTTTTACACAGATACGCAGTATTTT

abundance: -
d_gene: -
v_gene: TRBV6-2/TRBV6-3
j_gene: TRBJ2-1
CDR3aa: CASSYKQVTYNEQFF
CDR3nt: TGTGCCAGCAGTTACAAACAGGTGACCTACAATGAGCAGTTCTTC

abundance: many
d_gene: -
v_gene: TRBV7-9
j_gene: TRBJ2-3
CDR3aa: CASSSPGQPRGNTDTQYF
CDR3nt: TGTGCCAGCAGCTCTCCGGGACAACCAAGGGGGAACACAGATACGCAGTATTTT

abundance: many
d_gene: -
v_gene: TRBV7-2
j_gene: TRBJ2-1
CDR3aa: CASSLWGEHVDNEQFF
CDR3nt: TGTGCCAGCAGCTTATGGGGGGAGCACGTCGACAATGAGCAGTTCTTC

abundance: few
d_gene: -
v_gene: TRBV18
j_gene: TRBJ1-1
CDR3aa: CASSPPGLQGPMNTEAFF
CDR3nt: TGTGCCAGCTCACCACCGGGGTTGCAGGGGCCGATGAACACTGAAGCTTTCTTT

abundance: -
d_gene: -
v_gene: TRBV6-1
j_gene: TRBJ2-1
CDR3aa: CASSEPGSYNEQFF
CDR3nt: TGTGCCAGCAGTGAACCAGGCTCCTACAATGAGCAGTTCTTC

abundance: few
d_gene: -
v_gene: TRBV4-2
j_gene: TRBJ2-6
CDR3aa: CASSPSGESSGANVLTF
CDR3nt: TGTGCCAGCAGCCCCTCCGGGGAAAGCTCTGGGGCCAACGTCCTGACTTTC

abundance: -
d_gene: TRBD2
v_gene: TRBV7-6
j_gene: TRBJ2-1
CDR3aa: CASSPESGGLNEQFF
CDR3nt: TGTGCCAGCAGCCCTGAGAGCGGGGGGCTCAATGAGCAGTTCTTC

abundance: -
d_gene: -
v_gene: TRBV3-1
j_gene: TRBJ2-1
CDR3aa: CASSQDWGPGEEKNEQFF
CDR3nt: TGTGCCAGCAGCCAAGATTGGGGGCCAGGGGAGGAAAAGAATGAGCAGTTCTTC

abundance: -
d_gene: -
v_gene: TRBV14
j_gene: TRBJ1-4
CDR3aa: CASSPTGYGVEKLFF
CDR3nt: TGTGCCAGCAGCCCTACAGGGTATGGGGTTGAAAAACTGTTTTTT

abundance: few
d_gene: TRBD1
v_gene: TRBV6-5
j_gene: TRBJ1-1
CDR3aa: CASRITGGTEAFF
CDR3nt: TGTGCCAGCAGGATTACAGGGGGGACTGAAGCTTTCTTT

abundance: few
d_gene: -
v_gene: TRBV7-9
j_gene: TRBJ2-2
CDR3aa: CASSPRDGRGTGELFF
CDR3nt: TGTGCCAGCAGCCCCCGGGACGGACGAGGTACCGGGGAGCTGTTTTTT

abundance: -
d_gene: -
v_gene: TRBV5-5
j_gene: TRBJ2-2
CDR3aa: CASSLPRLDRTGELFF
CDR3nt: TGTGCCAGCAGCCTTCCCCGTTTAGACAGAACCGGGGAGCTGTTTTTT